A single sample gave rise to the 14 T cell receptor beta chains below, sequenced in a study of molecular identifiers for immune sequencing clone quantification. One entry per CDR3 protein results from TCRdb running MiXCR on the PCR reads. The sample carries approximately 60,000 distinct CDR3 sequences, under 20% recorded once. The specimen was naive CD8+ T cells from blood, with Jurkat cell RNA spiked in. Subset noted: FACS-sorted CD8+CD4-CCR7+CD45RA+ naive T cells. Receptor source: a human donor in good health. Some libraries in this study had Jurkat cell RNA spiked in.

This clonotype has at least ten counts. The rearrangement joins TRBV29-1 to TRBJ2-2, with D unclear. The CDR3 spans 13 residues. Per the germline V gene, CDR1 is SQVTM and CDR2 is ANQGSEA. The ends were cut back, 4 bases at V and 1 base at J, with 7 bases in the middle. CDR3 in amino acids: CSVVSKNTGELFF. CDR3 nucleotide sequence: TGCAGCGTTGTTTCTAAGAACACCGGGGAGCTGTTTTTT.

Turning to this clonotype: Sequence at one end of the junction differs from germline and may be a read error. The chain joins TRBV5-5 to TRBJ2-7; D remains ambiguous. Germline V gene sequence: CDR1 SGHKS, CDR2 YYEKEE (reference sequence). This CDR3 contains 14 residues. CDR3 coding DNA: TGTGCCAGCAGCTTGTTCGCGGTTGGCTACGAGCGGTACTTC. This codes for CASSLFAVGYERYF.

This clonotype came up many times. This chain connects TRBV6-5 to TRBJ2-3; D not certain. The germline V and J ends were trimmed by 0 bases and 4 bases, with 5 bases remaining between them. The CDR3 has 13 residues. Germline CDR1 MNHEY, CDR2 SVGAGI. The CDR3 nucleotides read TGTGCCAGCAGTTACTCCCCACCAGATACGCAGTATTTT. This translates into CASSYSPPDTQYF.

DNA for the CDR3: TGTGCCAGTAGGATACTAGCGGGAGGAGGGAATGAGCAGTTCTTC. The encoded protein is CASRILAGGGNEQFF. This chain connects TRBV19 to TRBJ2-1, with 12 bases matching TRBD2. The J segment lost 7 bases and the V segment lost 6 bases, leaving 7 bases of the junction unmatched. This CDR3 spans 15 amino acids. Germline V lookup: CDR1 LNHDA, CDR2 SQIVND (reference sequence).

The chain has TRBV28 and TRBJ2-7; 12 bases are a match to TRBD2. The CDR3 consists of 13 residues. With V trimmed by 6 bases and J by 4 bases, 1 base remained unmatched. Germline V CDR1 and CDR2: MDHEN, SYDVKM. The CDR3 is CASRTSGGYEQYF. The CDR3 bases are TGTGCCAGCAGGACTAGCGGGGGTTACGAGCAGTACTTC.

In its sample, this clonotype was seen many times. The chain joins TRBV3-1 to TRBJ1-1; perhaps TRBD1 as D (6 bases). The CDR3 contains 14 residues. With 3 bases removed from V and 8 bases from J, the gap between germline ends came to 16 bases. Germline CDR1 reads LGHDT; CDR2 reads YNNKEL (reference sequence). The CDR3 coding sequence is TGTGCCAGCAGCCATCCCGGGACAACCTTAGAAGCTTTCTTT. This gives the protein CASSHPGTTLEAFF.

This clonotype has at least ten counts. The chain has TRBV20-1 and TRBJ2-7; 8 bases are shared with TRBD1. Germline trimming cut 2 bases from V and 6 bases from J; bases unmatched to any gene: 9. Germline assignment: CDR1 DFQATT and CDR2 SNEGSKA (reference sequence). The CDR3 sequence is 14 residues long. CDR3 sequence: CSARLGTGRFEQYF. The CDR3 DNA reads TGCAGTGCTAGATTGGGGACAGGACGGTTCGAGCAGTACTTC.

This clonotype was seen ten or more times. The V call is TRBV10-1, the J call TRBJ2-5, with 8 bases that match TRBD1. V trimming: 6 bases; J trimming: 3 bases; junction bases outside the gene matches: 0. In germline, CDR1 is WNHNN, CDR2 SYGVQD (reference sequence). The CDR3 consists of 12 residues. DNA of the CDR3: TGCGCCAGCAGACAGGGGGAAGAGACCCAGTACTTC. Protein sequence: CASRQGEETQYF.

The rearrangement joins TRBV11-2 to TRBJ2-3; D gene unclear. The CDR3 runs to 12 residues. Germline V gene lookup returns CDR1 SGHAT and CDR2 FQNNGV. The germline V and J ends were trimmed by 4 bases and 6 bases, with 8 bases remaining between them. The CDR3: CASSYASDTQYF. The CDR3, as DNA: TGTGCCAGCAGCTATGCGTCGGATACGCAGTATTTT.

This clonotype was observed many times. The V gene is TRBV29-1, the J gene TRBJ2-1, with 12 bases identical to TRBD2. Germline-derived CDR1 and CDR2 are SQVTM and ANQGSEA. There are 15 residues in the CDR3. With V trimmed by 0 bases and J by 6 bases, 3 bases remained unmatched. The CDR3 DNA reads TGCAGCGTTGAAGAACGACTAGCGGGAGTCAATGAGCAGTTCTTC. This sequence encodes CSVEERLAGVNEQFF.

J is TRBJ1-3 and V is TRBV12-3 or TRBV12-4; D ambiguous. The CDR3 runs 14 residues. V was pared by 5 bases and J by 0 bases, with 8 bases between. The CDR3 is CASSQGLSGNTIYF. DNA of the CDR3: TGTGCCAGCAGTCAAGGGCTCTCTGGAAACACCATATATTTT.

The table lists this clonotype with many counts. The CDR3: CASSLERGGRETQYF. CDR3 nucleotides: TGTGCCAGCAGCTTAGAGAGGGGGGGTCGTGAGACCCAGTACTTC. The V and J genes are TRBV7-2 and TRBJ2-5; weak D call: TRBD2 (7 bases). In germline, CDR1 is SGHTA, CDR2 FQGNSA. Between the trimmed V and J ends, which lost 1 base and 5 bases, there was a span of 14 bases. The CDR3 is 15 residues long.

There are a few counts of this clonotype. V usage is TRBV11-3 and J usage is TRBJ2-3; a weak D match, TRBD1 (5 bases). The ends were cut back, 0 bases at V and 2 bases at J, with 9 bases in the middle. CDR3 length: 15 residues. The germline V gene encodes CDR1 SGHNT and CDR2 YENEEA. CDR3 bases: TGTGCCAGCAGCTTAGAAAGGGGCTACACAGATACGCAGTATTTT. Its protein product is CASSLERGYTDTQYF.

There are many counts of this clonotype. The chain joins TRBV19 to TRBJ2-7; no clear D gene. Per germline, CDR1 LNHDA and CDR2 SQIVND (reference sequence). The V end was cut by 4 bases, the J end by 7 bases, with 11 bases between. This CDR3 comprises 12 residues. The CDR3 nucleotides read TGTGCCAGTAGTACGAATGCGATGGAGCAGTACTTC. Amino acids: CASSTNAMEQYF.